The sequence of this T cell receptor (beta chain) was determined in a study of shared clonotypes between healthy human individuals. This CDR3 comprises 15 residues. CDR1 is SEHNR and CDR2 is FQNEAQ in the germline V gene (reference sequence). With 2 bases clipped from V and 4 bases from J, the junction kept 5 bases outside the gene matches. The method was immunoSEQ multiplex PCR; TCRdb's version includes in-frame clones alone and lacks a portion of them. Counted here are some 2,500,000 clones, 92% occurring once; the ten biggest clones make up 0.37%. This rearrangement joins TRBV7-9 to TRBJ2-5; TRBD2 agrees at 9 bases. The source is a man younger than 35 in good health. Some clones in this sample may be carry-over from other donors' samples. Sequencing was done on a sample of naive CD4+ T cells from PBMCs. The subset was: CD45RA+ positively selected. DNA of the CDR3: TGTGCCAGCAGCTTACCGGGACTAGCTGGAGAGACCCAGTACTTC. This encodes CASSLPGLAGETQYF.